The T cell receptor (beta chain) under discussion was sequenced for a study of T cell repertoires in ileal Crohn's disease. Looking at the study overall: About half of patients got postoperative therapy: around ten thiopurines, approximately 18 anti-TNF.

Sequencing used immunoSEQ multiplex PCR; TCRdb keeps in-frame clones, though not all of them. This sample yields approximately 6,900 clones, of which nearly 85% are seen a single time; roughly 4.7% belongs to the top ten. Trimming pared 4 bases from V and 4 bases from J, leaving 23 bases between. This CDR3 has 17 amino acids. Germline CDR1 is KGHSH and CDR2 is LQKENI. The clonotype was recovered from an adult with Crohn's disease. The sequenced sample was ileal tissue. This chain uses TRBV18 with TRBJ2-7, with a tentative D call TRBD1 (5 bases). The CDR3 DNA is TGTGCCAGCTCACTCGGCCGGACACAGATCGCTACATACGAGCAGTACTTC. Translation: CASSLGRTQIATYEQYF.